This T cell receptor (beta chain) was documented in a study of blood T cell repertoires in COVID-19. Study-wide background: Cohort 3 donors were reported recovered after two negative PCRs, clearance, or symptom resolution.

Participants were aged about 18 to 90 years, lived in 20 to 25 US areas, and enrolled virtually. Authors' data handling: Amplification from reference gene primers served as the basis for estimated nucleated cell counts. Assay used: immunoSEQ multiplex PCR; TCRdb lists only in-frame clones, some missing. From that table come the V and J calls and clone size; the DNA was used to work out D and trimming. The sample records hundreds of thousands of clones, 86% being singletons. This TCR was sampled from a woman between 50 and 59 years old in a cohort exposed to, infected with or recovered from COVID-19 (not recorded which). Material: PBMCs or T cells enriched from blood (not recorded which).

CDR3 coding DNA: TGTGCCAGCAGCTTAATGGCAGGGGGCTCACCCCTCCACTTT. Translated: CASSLMAGGSPLHF. The chain uses TRBV7-2 and TRBJ1-6; 8 positions agree with TRBD1. The germline CDR1 and CDR2 sequences are SGHTA and FQGNSA. The CDR3 spans 14 residues. The V and J ends lost 2 bases and 10 bases, in that order; junction bases with no gene match: 4.